A single sample gave rise to the 25 T cell receptor beta chains below, sequenced in a study of cytomegalovirus exposure and HLA in healthy donors. Produced via immunoSEQ multiplex PCR; TCRdb's table is partial and in-frame only. The sample holds about 220,000 clones, approximately 90% seen once. Sequencing was done on a sample of PBMCs. The origin of the receptors is a young man in good health and CMV-seronegative.

V gene TRBV21-1 combines with J gene TRBJ2-7; TRBD1, the table's D call, lacks a check against the DNA. TRBV21-1 is flagged as a pseudogene. This CDR3 contains 18 residues. CDR3 loop: CASSKDFGRTGVEGEQYF. The CDR3 DNA reads TGTGCCAGCAGCAAAGACTTTGGTCGGACAGGGGTCGAAGGCGAGCAGTACTTC.

This chain connects TRBV18 to TRBJ2-3; D not certain. Germline CDR1 and CDR2: KGHSH and LQKENI. The CDR3 loop spans 14 amino acids. Trimming cost V 0 bases and J 3 bases, with 7 bases left between them. CDR3 in DNA: TGTGCCAGCTCACCACCGGGCAGAACAGATACGCAGTATTTT. The encoded protein is CASSPPGRTDTQYF.

CDR3 in amino acids: CASSGSTDGVYGYTF. CDR3 nucleotide sequence: TGTGCCAGCAGCGGGTCTACCGACGGAGTATATGGCTACACCTTC. The chain uses TRBV6-1 and TRBJ1-2; no clear D gene. Trimming pared 6 bases from V and 5 bases from J, leaving 19 bases between. The CDR3 is made up of 15 amino acids. Germline assignment: CDR1 MNHNS and CDR2 SASEGT.

The rearrangement links TRBV12-5 to TRBJ2-5; 8 nucleotides align to TRBD2. Per germline, CDR1 LGHNT and CDR2 FRNRAP. The CDR3 spans 16 residues. After removal of 6 bases from V and 2 bases from J, the junction contained 11 bases not matched to a gene. The CDR3 nucleotides are TGTGCTAGTGGAGGAGGCGGGACTAGAGGTCAAGAGACCCAGTACTTC. Its protein product is CASGGGGTRGQETQYF.

The V call is TRBV18, the J call TRBJ2-1; TRBD2 matches at 11 bases. V was pared by 4 bases and J by 7 bases, with 6 bases of the junction left unmatched. CDR3 size: 15 residues. Germline loops: CDR1 KGHSH, CDR2 LQKENI. CDR3 sequence reads: CASSLAGGQWNEQFF. CDR3 bases: TGTGCCAGCTCACTAGCGGGGGGGCAGTGGAATGAGCAGTTCTTC.

The CDR3 DNA follows: TGCGCCAGCAGCCAGGCGCCAGGGCCACATGAAAAACTGTTTTTT. Its protein product is CASSQAPGPHEKLFF. The J gene is TRBJ1-4, the V gene TRBV4-3, with D possibly being TRBD1 (5 bases). V lost 3 bases, J lost 6 bases, and 14 bases lay in between. Germline CDR1 and CDR2: LGHNA and YSLEER. There are 15 residues in the CDR3.

V usage is TRBV5-6 and J usage is TRBJ1-4; 9 nucleotides agree with TRBD1. Germline CDR1 and CDR2: SGHDT and YYEEEE. The trim removed 3 bases at V and 6 bases at J, leaving 3 bases unmatched. The CDR3 extends over 14 amino acids. CDR3: CASSSGQGYEKLFF. CDR3 DNA sequence: TGTGCCAGCAGCTCTGGACAGGGGTATGAAAAACTGTTTTTT.

This clone was counted only a few times. The J gene is TRBJ2-1, the V gene TRBV10-2, with D possibly TRBD2 on 6 matching bases. There are 14 residues in the CDR3. V lost 4 bases and J lost 3, with 10 bases in between. From germline, CDR1 is WSHSY and CDR2 SAAADI. The CDR3 here is CASSAWRDYNEQFF. The CDR3 nucleotides read TGCGCCAGCAGTGCTTGGCGGGACTACAATGAGCAGTTCTTC.

The gene calls are TRBV27 and TRBJ2-3; D is perhaps TRBD2 (5 bases). The CDR3 loop spans 16 amino acids. The germline V and J ends were trimmed by 4 bases and 7 bases, with 21 bases remaining between them. Germline values: CDR1 MNHEY, CDR2 SMNVEV (reference sequence). The CDR3 loop reads CASSSLSGTRKNTQYF. The DNA of the CDR3 is TGTGCCAGCAGTTCGTTGAGCGGAACAAGGAAGAATACGCAGTATTTT.

V gene TRBV6-1 combines with J gene TRBJ2-7, with 7 bases matching TRBD2. In germline, CDR1 is MNHNS, CDR2 SASEGT. J gave up 4 bases and V 3 bases, and 12 bases lay outside the gene matches. This CDR3 is 16 amino acids long. CDR3 protein: CASSEVYGGGDYEQYF. The CDR3 DNA follows: TGTGCCAGCAGTGAGGTCTATGGGGGGGGAGATTACGAGCAGTACTTC.

The gene calls are TRBV28 and TRBJ2-7, with TRBD1 matching over 11 bases. J gave up 3 bases and V 5 bases, and 9 bases lay outside the gene matches. The germline V gene has CDR1 MDHEN and CDR2 SYDVKM. This CDR3 is 16 amino acids long. The chain's CDR3 is CASSVLGQGVFYEQYF. CDR3 DNA sequence: TGTGCCAGCAGTGTTTTGGGACAGGGGGTTTTCTACGAGCAGTACTTC.

The chain uses TRBV5-1 and TRBJ1-1, with 7 bases lining up with TRBD1. V was clipped by 3 bases and J by 0 bases; unmatched bases: 5. This CDR3 comprises 15 residues. Germline V CDR1 and CDR2: SGHRS, YFSETQ. The CDR3 region is CASSWTTGMNTEAFF. In nucleotides, the CDR3 is TGCGCCAGCAGCTGGACGACAGGGATGAACACTGAAGCTTTCTTT.

This chain connects TRBV27 to TRBJ1-2; 7 bases agree with TRBD1. Germline CDR1 is MNHEY and CDR2 is SMNVEV (reference sequence). CDR3 length: 15 amino acids. After removal of 1 base from V and 1 base from J, the junction contained 3 bases not matched to a gene. CDR3 in amino acids: CASSLLAGGNYGYTF. The CDR3 DNA reads as TGTGCCAGCAGTTTATTGGCAGGGGGTAACTATGGCTACACCTTC.

The CDR3 sequence is CASREKGANNSPLHF. CDR3 nucleotide sequence: TGTGCCAGCAGGGAGAAGGGGGCTAATAATTCACCCCTCCACTTT. The gene calls are TRBV7-2 and TRBJ1-6; 7 nucleotides agree with TRBD1. Looked up from germline, CDR1 is SGHTA and CDR2 is FQGNSA. This CDR3 is built from 15 residues. Trimming cost V 6 bases and J 5 bases; bases outside gene matches: 7.

The V gene is TRBV27, the J gene TRBJ2-1; D perhaps matches TRBD2 (6 bases). Trimming pared 7 bases from V and 7 bases from J, leaving 17 bases between. This CDR3 is 14 amino acids long. Germline CDR1 and CDR2: MNHEY and SMNVEV (reference sequence). The CDR3 DNA reads as TGTGCCAGCACCGACGGGGGTGCAGATAATGAGCAGTTCTTC. Translation gives CASTDGGADNEQFF.

The rearrangement uses TRBV28 and TRBJ1-6, with TRBD1 matching over 8 bases. V dropped 7 bases and J dropped 12; count of bases not matched to a gene: 5. Germline lookup yields CDR1 MDHEN and CDR2 SYDVKM. CDR3 length: 12 residues. CDR3 nucleotide sequence: TGTGCCAGCACCATCGACAGGGGACCCCTCCACTTT. It is translated as CASTIDRGPLHF. Full variable domain (missing parts from reference TRBV28 and TRBJ1-6): DVKVTQSSRYLVKRTGEKVFLECVQDMDHENMFWYRQDPGLGLRLIYFSYDVKMKEKGDIPEGYSVSREKKERFSLILESASTNQTSMYLCASTIDRGPLHFGNGTRLTVT.

The DNA of the CDR3 is TGTGCCAGCAGCCGAAGGGACAGGGGATTAGGAGATACGCAGTATTTT. Translated: CASSRRDRGLGDTQYF. This chain uses TRBV11-2 with TRBJ2-3, with 10 bases that match TRBD1. Germline V gene sequence: CDR1 SGHAT, CDR2 FQNNGV. After removal of 5 bases from V and 5 bases from J, the junction contained 10 bases not matched to a gene. The CDR3 covers 16 residues.

This chain uses TRBV27 with TRBJ2-2, with 9 bases lining up with TRBD2. The V and J ends lost 2 bases and 0 bases, in that order; junction bases with no gene match: 16. CDR3 size: 21 residues. CDR1 MNHEY and CDR2 SMNVEV come from the germline V gene (reference sequence). The CDR3 region has the DNA TGTGCCAGCAGTTTAATGAGGCGACGAGGTAGCGGGGGACCGAACACCGGGGAGCTGTTTTTT. This codes for CASSLMRRRGSGGPNTGELFF.

The chain is built from TRBV27 and TRBJ1-1, with TRBD1 matching over 8 bases. V gave up 3 bases and J gave up 6 bases; unmatched junction bases: 6. The CDR3 consists of 14 residues. Germline V CDR1 and CDR2: MNHEY, SMNVEV (reference sequence). The DNA of the CDR3 is TGTGCCAGCAGTTTTGGTCAGGGGGCTTCTGAAGCTTTCTTT. The encoded protein is CASSFGQGASEAFF.

The rearrangement uses TRBV10-1 and TRBJ2-3; TRBD1 aligns across 8 bases. The CDR3 loop spans 15 amino acids. CDR1 WNHNN and CDR2 SYGVQD come from the germline V gene (reference sequence). With V trimmed by 8 bases and J by 2 bases, 9 bases remained unmatched. The CDR3 is CASGPGTGITDTQYF. The CDR3, as DNA: TGCGCCAGCGGGCCCGGGACAGGCATCACAGATACGCAGTATTTT.

This clone was counted a few times. The CDR3 here is CASSLVAGSYEQYF. DNA for the CDR3: TGTGCCAGCAGCTTAGTAGCGGGAAGCTACGAGCAGTACTTC. The chain is built from TRBV7-9 and TRBJ2-7; 8 bases align to TRBD2. Germline CDR1 reads SEHNR; CDR2 reads FQNEAQ (reference sequence). The V segment lost 1 base and the J segment 3 bases; nucleotides outside the gene matches: 2. The CDR3 covers 14 residues.

The chain carries TRBV9 and TRBJ2-7, with TRBD1 matching over 7 bases. The V gene's germline CDR1 is SGDLS and CDR2 YYNGEE. This CDR3 has 14 amino acids. Unmatched junction bases numbered 9, after V lost 3 bases and J lost 6 bases. As DNA, the CDR3 is TGTGCCAGCAGCGCGAAGATTGACAGGGCCGAGCAGTACTTC. Translation gives CASSAKIDRAEQYF.

The chain is built from TRBV25-1 and TRBJ2-1, with D unclear. Looked up from germline, CDR1 is MGHDK and CDR2 is SYGVNS. The CDR3 runs 17 residues. Trimming stripped 1 base from V and 0 bases from J, with 13 bases between. In nucleotides, the CDR3 is TGTGCCAGCAGTGAATCGCAAGCTCTGAGCTCCTACAATGAGCAGTTCTTC. This codes for CASSESQALSSYNEQFF.

The chain is built from TRBV27 and TRBJ1-2; maybe TRBD1 (6 bases). With 3 bases removed from V and 6 bases from J, the gap between germline ends came to 11 bases. The CDR3 has 13 residues. The germline gives CDR1 MNHEY, CDR2 SMNVEV (reference sequence). The CDR3 reads CASSLLQGDGYTF. The CDR3 DNA reads TGTGCCAGCAGTTTGCTACAGGGCGATGGCTACACCTTC.

The J gene is TRBJ2-3, the V gene TRBV4-3; D remains ambiguous. The CDR3 length is 16 residues. Germline assignment: CDR1 LGHNA and CDR2 YSLEER. V gave up 0 bases and J gave up 0 bases, with 10 bases separating them. In nucleotides, the CDR3 is TGCGCCAGCAGCCAAGATCGACTTGAAAGCACAGATACGCAGTATTTT. Amino acid sequence: CASSQDRLESTDTQYF.